This TCR beta chain was sequenced during a study of blood T cells in healthy people across ages. Every sample yielded at least 6.5 million isolated PBMCs. Study-wide results and limits: Nothing was known about donor CMV status, and this possibly confounded expanded clonotype changes.

Between the trimmed V and J ends, which lost 4 bases and 2 bases, there was a span of 12 bases. The CDR3 spans 14 residues. Per the germline V gene, CDR1 is MNHEY and CDR2 is SMNVEV (reference sequence). Alongside a J-beta primer mix, a sample-barcoded 5' primer served in a second PCR lasting about 7 to 12 cycles. The authors tagged each cDNA molecule using a template-switch adaptor with 12 random nucleotides. Each single sample gave us at least 3 million CDR3-containing paired-end reads. A single record per CDR3 protein comes from TCRdb applying MiXCR to the 5' RACE reads. In the table there are about 1 million distinct CDR3 sequences, 35% to 50% of which are singletons. A word on this clonotype: The antigen is undetermined.

The sample consisted of blood. The chain recombines TRBV27 with TRBJ2-7; D uncertain. The TCR originated in a woman aged 60-75 years in good health. CDR3 nucleotides: TGTGCCAGCAGTTCGGCCATGGCGGCCTACGAGCAGTACTTC. The encoded protein is CASSSAMAAYEQYF.